These T cell receptor beta chains were read from a single sample in a study of blood T cell repertoires in COVID-19. Some clones are missing from TCRdb's copy, which holds only in-frame ones; the method was immunoSEQ multiplex PCR. The table shows approximately 180,000 clones, with about 87% occurring only once. Sequencing input: peripheral blood. The receptors here all came from a woman between 65 and 79 years old with COVID-19, enrolled during active disease. CDR3s include the opening cysteine and the closing phenylalanine or tryptophan. The order of the fields is D gene, V gene, J gene, clone size, CDR3 protein, CDR3 DNA. A D gene is named only where the DNA matches it firmly. Size tells how often a clone was seen (once, few, many) or the class of an expanded clone, and some rows leave it out.

D gene: TRBD1; V gene: TRBV6-5; J gene: TRBJ2-3; clone size: -; CDR3 protein: CASSYSMDRPTDTQYF; CDR3 DNA: TGTGCCAGCAGTTACTCAATGGACAGGCCCACAGATACGCAGTATTTT
D gene: -; V gene: TRBV24-1; J gene: TRBJ1-1; clone size: -; CDR3 protein: CATSDFTGSTGPEAFF; CDR3 DNA: TGTGCCACCAGTGATTTTACAGGGAGTACCGGCCCTGAAGCTTTCTTT
D gene: -; V gene: TRBV18; J gene: TRBJ2-7; clone size: few; CDR3 protein: CASSPFRDTYEQYF; CDR3 DNA: TGTGCCAGCTCACCATTCCGGGACACCTACGAGCAGTACTTC
D gene: TRBD1; V gene: TRBV6-6; J gene: TRBJ2-1; clone size: -; CDR3 protein: CAGQGASNEQFF; CDR3 DNA: TGTGCCGGACAGGGAGCCTCCAATGAGCAGTTCTTC
D gene: -; V gene: TRBV28; J gene: TRBJ1-1; clone size: -; CDR3 protein: CASSHPNTEAFF; CDR3 DNA: TGTGCCAGCAGCCATCCGAACACTGAAGCTTTCTTT
D gene: -; V gene: TRBV3-1/TRBV3-2; J gene: TRBJ1-5; clone size: -; CDR3 protein: CASSGDTDQPQHF; CDR3 DNA: TGTGCCAGTAGTGGGGACACTGATCAGCCCCAGCATTTT
D gene: -; V gene: TRBV7-2; J gene: TRBJ2-7; clone size: -; CDR3 protein: CASSVSSYEQYF; CDR3 DNA: TGTGCCAGCAGCGTGAGCTCCTACGAGCAGTACTTC
D gene: TRBD1; V gene: TRBV6-5; J gene: TRBJ2-7; clone size: -; CDR3 protein: CASRETGSYYEQYF; CDR3 DNA: TGTGCCAGCAGAGAGACAGGGTCGTACTACGAGCAGTACTTC
D gene: -; V gene: TRBV5-1; J gene: TRBJ1-1; clone size: few; CDR3 protein: CASSRGQSNTEAFF; CDR3 DNA: TGCGCCAGCAGCAGGGGACAATCGAACACTGAAGCTTTCTTT
D gene: TRBD2; V gene: TRBV18; J gene: TRBJ2-7; clone size: -; CDR3 protein: CASSPRSGVGTYEQYF; CDR3 DNA: TGTGCCAGCTCACCACGTAGCGGGGTGGGAACCTACGAGCAGTACTTC
D gene: TRBD1; V gene: TRBV27; J gene: TRBJ2-1; clone size: -; CDR3 protein: CAAQLGQASNEQFF; CDR3 DNA: TGTGCCGCCCAACTGGGACAGGCTAGCAATGAGCAGTTCTTC
D gene: -; V gene: TRBV2; J gene: TRBJ2-7; clone size: -; CDR3 protein: CASSNRVYEQYF; CDR3 DNA: TGTGCCAGCAGCAACAGGGTCTACGAGCAGTACTTC
D gene: -; V gene: TRBV29-1; J gene: TRBJ1-3; clone size: -; CDR3 protein: CSVVYGNTIYF; CDR3 DNA: TGCAGCGTTGTCTATGGAAACACCATATATTTT
D gene: TRBD1; V gene: TRBV9; J gene: TRBJ2-3; clone size: -; CDR3 protein: CASSPFGQAGTDTQYF; CDR3 DNA: TGTGCCAGCAGCCCTTTCGGACAGGCCGGCACAGATACGCAGTATTTT
D gene: -; V gene: TRBV5-1; J gene: TRBJ2-7; clone size: -; CDR3 protein: CASSKGYRQYEQYF; CDR3 DNA: TGCGCCAGCAGCAAAGGATACAGACAGTACGAGCAGTACTTC
D gene: -; V gene: TRBV3-1/TRBV3-2; J gene: TRBJ1-6; clone size: -; CDR3 protein: CASSQGGSWGNSPLHF; CDR3 DNA: TGTGCCAGCAGCCAAGGGGGCTCCTGGGGAAATTCACCCCTCCACTTT
D gene: -; V gene: TRBV7-3; J gene: TRBJ1-6; clone size: once; CDR3 protein: CASSKGAPTAGSPLHF; CDR3 DNA: TGTGCCAGCAGCAAAGGGGCGCCTACGGCTGGGTCACCCCTCCACTTT
D gene: TRBD2; V gene: TRBV3-1/TRBV3-2; J gene: TRBJ2-3; clone size: -; CDR3 protein: CASGERSGRAADTQYF; CDR3 DNA: TGTGCCAGCGGGGAAAGAAGCGGGAGGGCCGCAGATACGCAGTATTTT
D gene: -; V gene: TRBV15; J gene: TRBJ1-3; clone size: -; CDR3 protein: CATSRVGNTIYF; CDR3 DNA: TGTGCCACCAGCAGAGTAGGAAACACCATATATTTT
D gene: -; V gene: TRBV5-4; J gene: TRBJ1-5; clone size: -; CDR3 protein: CASSLEPGFNQPQHF; CDR3 DNA: TGTGCCAGCAGCTTGGAGCCCGGGTTCAATCAGCCCCAGCATTTT
D gene: TRBD1; V gene: TRBV14; J gene: TRBJ2-1; clone size: -; CDR3 protein: CASSRGQGAYNEQFF; CDR3 DNA: TGTGCCAGCAGCCGGGGACAGGGGGCTTACAATGAGCAGTTCTTC
D gene: TRBD1; V gene: TRBV10-3; J gene: TRBJ2-1; clone size: -; CDR3 protein: CATTRDRGWDEQFF; CDR3 DNA: TGTGCCACCACGAGGGACAGGGGTTGGGATGAGCAGTTCTTC
D gene: -; V gene: TRBV28; J gene: TRBJ2-1; clone size: few; CDR3 protein: CAAWATYNEQFF; CDR3 DNA: TGTGCCGCCTGGGCTACCTACAATGAGCAGTTCTTC
D gene: -; V gene: TRBV5-1; J gene: TRBJ1-2; clone size: -; CDR3 protein: CASSRTETTNYGYTF; CDR3 DNA: TGCGCCAGCAGCCGTACAGAGACCACTAACTATGGCTACACCTTC
D gene: -; V gene: TRBV28; J gene: TRBJ1-1; clone size: -; CDR3 protein: CASSLDFAENTEAFF; CDR3 DNA: TGTGCCAGCAGTTTAGACTTCGCTGAGAACACTGAAGCTTTCTTT
D gene: TRBD2; V gene: TRBV5-1; J gene: TRBJ2-1; clone size: -; CDR3 protein: CASSPLAGAISYNEQFF; CDR3 DNA: TGCGCCAGCAGCCCACTAGCGGGAGCTATCTCCTACAATGAGCAGTTCTTC
D gene: -; V gene: TRBV24-1; J gene: TRBJ2-1; clone size: few; CDR3 protein: CATSDPSRDYSNEQFF; CDR3 DNA: TGTGCCACCAGTGACCCAAGCAGGGATTACAGCAATGAGCAGTTCTTC
D gene: TRBD1; V gene: TRBV5-1; J gene: TRBJ2-1; clone size: -; CDR3 protein: CASSATGVSEQFF; CDR3 DNA: TGCGCCAGCAGCGCCACAGGGGTTAGTGAGCAGTTCTTC
D gene: -; V gene: TRBV19; J gene: TRBJ1-5; clone size: -; CDR3 protein: CASSMSQGRQPQHF; CDR3 DNA: TGTGCCAGTAGTATGAGCCAGGGGCGACAGCCCCAGCATTTT
D gene: TRBD1; V gene: TRBV6-5; J gene: TRBJ1-3; clone size: -; CDR3 protein: CASRHTGGAGNTIYF; CDR3 DNA: TGTGCCAGCAGACATACAGGGGGCGCTGGAAACACCATATATTTT
D gene: TRBD1; V gene: TRBV18; J gene: TRBJ1-4; clone size: -; CDR3 protein: CASSPRQGNEKLFF; CDR3 DNA: TGTGCCAGCTCACCACGACAGGGGAATGAAAAACTGTTTTTT
D gene: -; V gene: TRBV20-1; J gene: TRBJ1-1; clone size: -; CDR3 protein: CSAPGPPEAFF; CDR3 DNA: TGCAGTGCCCCGGGTCCCCCGGAAGCTTTCTTT
D gene: TRBD2; V gene: TRBV20-1; J gene: TRBJ2-1; clone size: -; CDR3 protein: CSASLTSGRSEQFF; CDR3 DNA: TGCAGTGCTAGTTTAACTAGCGGGAGGAGTGAGCAGTTCTTC
D gene: -; V gene: TRBV7-2; J gene: TRBJ1-2; clone size: -; CDR3 protein: CASSLDGGSNYGYTF; CDR3 DNA: TGTGCCAGCAGCTTAGATGGCGGCTCTAACTATGGCTACACCTTC
D gene: -; V gene: TRBV15; J gene: TRBJ2-7; clone size: -; CDR3 protein: CATSRDRGTLLRYEQYF; CDR3 DNA: TGTGCCACCAGCAGAGACAGGGGCACGCTATTGCGCTACGAGCAGTACTTC
D gene: TRBD1; V gene: TRBV5-1; J gene: TRBJ1-5; clone size: -; CDR3 protein: CASSVGTVGYQPQHF; CDR3 DNA: TGCGCCAGCAGCGTGGGGACAGTGGGCTACCAGCCCCAGCATTTT